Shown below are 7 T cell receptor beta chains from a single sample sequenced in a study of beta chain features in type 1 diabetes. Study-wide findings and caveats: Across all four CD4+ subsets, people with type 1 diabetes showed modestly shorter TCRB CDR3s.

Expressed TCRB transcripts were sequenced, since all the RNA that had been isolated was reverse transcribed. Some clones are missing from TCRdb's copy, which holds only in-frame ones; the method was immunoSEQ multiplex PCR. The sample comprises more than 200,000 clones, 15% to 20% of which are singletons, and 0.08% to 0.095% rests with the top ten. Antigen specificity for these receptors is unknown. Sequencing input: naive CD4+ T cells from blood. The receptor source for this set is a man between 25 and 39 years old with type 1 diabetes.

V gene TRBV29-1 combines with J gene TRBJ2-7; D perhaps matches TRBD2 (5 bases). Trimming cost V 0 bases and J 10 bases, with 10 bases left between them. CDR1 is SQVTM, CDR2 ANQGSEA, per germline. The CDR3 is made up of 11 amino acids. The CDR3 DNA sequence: TGCAGCGTTGAAGATCACGGGGTACAGTACTTC. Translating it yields CSVEDHGVQYF.

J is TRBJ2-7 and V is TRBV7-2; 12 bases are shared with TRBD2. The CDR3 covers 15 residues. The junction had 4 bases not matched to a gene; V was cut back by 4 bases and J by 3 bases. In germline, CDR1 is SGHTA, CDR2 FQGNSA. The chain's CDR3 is CASSYGLAGYYEQYF. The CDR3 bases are TGTGCCAGCAGCTATGGACTAGCGGGATACTACGAGCAGTACTTC.

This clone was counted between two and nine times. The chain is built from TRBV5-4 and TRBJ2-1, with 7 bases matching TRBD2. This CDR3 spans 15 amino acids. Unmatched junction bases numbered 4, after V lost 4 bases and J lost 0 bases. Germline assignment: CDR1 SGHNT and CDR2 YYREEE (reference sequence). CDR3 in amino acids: CASSLGDYSYNEQFF. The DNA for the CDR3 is TGTGCCAGCAGCCTGGGGGACTACTCCTACAATGAGCAGTTCTTC.

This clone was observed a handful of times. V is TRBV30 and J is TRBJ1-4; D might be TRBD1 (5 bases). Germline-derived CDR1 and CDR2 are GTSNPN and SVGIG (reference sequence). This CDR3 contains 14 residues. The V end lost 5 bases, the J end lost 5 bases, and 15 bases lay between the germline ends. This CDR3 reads CAWGSGRANEKLFF. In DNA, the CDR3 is TGTGCCTGGGGGTCGGGACGGGCAAATGAAAAACTGTTTTTT.

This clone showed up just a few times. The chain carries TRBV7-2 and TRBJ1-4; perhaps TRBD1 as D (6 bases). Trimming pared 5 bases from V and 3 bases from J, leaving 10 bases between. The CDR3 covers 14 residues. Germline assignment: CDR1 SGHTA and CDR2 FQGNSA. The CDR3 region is CASSEQGPNEKLFF. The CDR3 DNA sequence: TGTGCCAGCAGCGAGCAGGGGCCTAATGAAAAACTGTTTTTT.

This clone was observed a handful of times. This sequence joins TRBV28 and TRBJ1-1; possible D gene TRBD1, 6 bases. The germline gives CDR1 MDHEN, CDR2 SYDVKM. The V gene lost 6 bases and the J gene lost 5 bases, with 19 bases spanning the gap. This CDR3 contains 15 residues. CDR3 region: CASRGGDTEGTEAFF. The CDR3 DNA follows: TGTGCCAGCAGGGGCGGGGACACGGAGGGGACTGAAGCTTTCTTT.

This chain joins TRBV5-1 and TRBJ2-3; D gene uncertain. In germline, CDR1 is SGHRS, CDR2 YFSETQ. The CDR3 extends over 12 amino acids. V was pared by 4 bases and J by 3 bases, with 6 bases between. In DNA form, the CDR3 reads TGCGCCAGCAGCCTCCCGACAGATACGCAGTATTTT. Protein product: CASSLPTDTQYF.